Listed below are T cell receptor beta chains from one sample, sequenced in a study of Graves' ophthalmopathy and Graves' hyperthyroidism. TCRdb fed the multiplex PCR reads into MiXCR, producing one record per CDR3 protein. The table lists 660,000 or so distinct CDR3 sequences, about two fifths of them singletons. Specimen: peripheral blood. The receptors were sampled from an adult man with Graves' ophthalmopathy. CDR3s include the opening cysteine and the closing phenylalanine or tryptophan. The D gene is left open where the match is weak. Where a row states a size, it is once, few, many or the class of an expanded clone; other rows omit it.

>NA|NA|TRBJ1-2|TRBV29-1
CSVSANYGYTF
TGCAGCGTATCGGCTAACTATGGCTACACCTTC
>NA|many|TRBJ1-1|TRBV6-5
CASSYSYLGNTEAFF
TGTGCCAGCAGTTACTCGTATCTGGGAAACACTGAAGCTTTCTTT
>NA|many|TRBJ1-4|TRBV6-6
CASSYLTGNEKLFF
TGTGCCAGCAGTTACCTGACGGGAAATGAAAAACTGTTTTTT
>TRBD1|NA|TRBJ1-2|TRBV9
CASSVGQRYGYTF
TGTGCCAGCAGCGTGGGACAGCGCTATGGCTACACCTTC
>TRBD2|many|TRBJ2-5|TRBV7-8
CASSSTSGGARETQYF
TGTGCCAGCAGCTCGACTAGCGGGGGGGCCAGGGAGACCCAGTACTTC
>TRBD1|few|TRBJ2-7|TRBV7-9
CASSSPTDRADNEQYF
TGTGCCAGCAGCTCACCGACGGACAGGGCGGACAACGAGCAGTACTTC
>TRBD1|many|TRBJ1-1|TRBV20-1
CSGSGTGNTEAFF
TGCAGTGGTTCCGGGACAGGGAACACTGAAGCTTTCTTT
>TRBD2|NA|TRBJ2-3|TRBV29-1
CSVSSTSGKSDTQYF
TGCAGCGTCTCGTCGACTAGCGGGAAGTCAGATACGCAGTATTTT
>NA|many|TRBJ1-4|TRBV15
CATSRVPRRRGEKLFF
TGTGCCACCAGCAGAGTCCCGAGGAGAAGAGGTGAAAAACTGTTTTTT
>NA|NA|TRBJ1-2|TRBV30
CAWSGIGYTF
TGTGCCTGGAGCGGAATAGGCTACACCTTC
>NA|many|TRBJ2-7|TRBV19
CASVDGPGSDEQYF
TGTGCCAGTGTGGACGGCCCGGGTTCGGATGAGCAGTACTTC
>NA|NA|TRBJ1-6|TRBV7-3
CASSLGQKNSPLHF
TGTGCCAGCAGCTTAGGACAGAAAAACTCACCCCTCCACTTT
>NA|NA|TRBJ1-3|TRBV4-1
CASSQARGPGNTIYF
TGCGCCAGCAGCCAAGCCAGGGGCCCTGGAAACACCATATATTTT
>TRBD1|many|TRBJ1-5|TRBV20-1
CSAHRTGLRQPQHF
TGCAGTGCCCACAGGACAGGGCTGAGGCAGCCCCAGCATTTT
>TRBD1|few|TRBJ1-5|TRBV7-9
CASSQATGVNQPQHF
TGCGCCAGCAGCCAAGCCACAGGGGTCAATCAGCCCCAGCATTTT
>NA|NA|TRBJ2-7|TRBV7-8
CASSLGRAGLGYEQYF
TGTGCCAGCAGCTTAGGGCGTGCGGGTCTCGGGTACGAGCAGTACTTC
>NA|once|TRBJ2-1|TRBV7-9
CASSLMGLAIREQFF
TGTGCCAGCAGCTTAATGGGACTCGCTATTAGGGAGCAGTTCTTC
>TRBD1|few|TRBJ1-5|TRBV3-1
CASSEGTGENQPQHF
TGTGCCAGCAGCGAAGGGACAGGGGAAAATCAGCCCCAGCATTTT
>NA|NA|TRBJ2-7|TRBV7-8
CASSQEVSVRDLVYEQYF
TGTGCCAGCAGCCAAGAGGTTTCAGTCAGGGATCTGGTATACGAGCAGTACTTC
>NA|NA|TRBJ1-1|TRBV10-3
CASSVSGAMNTEAFF
TGTGCCAGCAGTGTTTCAGGGGCGATGAACACTGAAGCTTTCTTT
>NA|many|TRBJ1-1|TRBV2
CASSEYNQNTEAFF
TGTGCCAGCAGTGAATACAATCAGAACACTGAAGCTTTCTTT
>NA|many|TRBJ1-5|TRBV20-1
CSASSGQDNQPQHF
TGCAGTGCTAGCTCGGGCCAAGACAATCAGCCCCAGCATTTT
>NA|NA|TRBJ2-5|TRBV7-2
CASSSVAQETQYF
TGTGCCAGCAGCTCAGTAGCCCAAGAGACCCAGTACTTC
>NA|NA|TRBJ2-2|TRBV25-1
CASTRSSTGELFF
TGTGCCAGCACCCGCAGCTCCACCGGGGAGCTGTTTTTT
>NA|many|TRBJ1-5|TRBV4-1
CASSQAVQDQPQHF
TGCGCCAGCAGCCAAGCGGTCCAGGATCAGCCCCAGCATTTT
>TRBD1|NA|TRBJ1-2|TRBV25-1
CASSYATGAFGYGYTF
TGTGCCAGCAGTTACGCGACAGGGGCCTTTGGTTATGGCTACACCTTC
>TRBD1|few|TRBJ1-2|TRBV4-3
CASTRDRGGNYGYTF
TGCGCCAGCACCAGGGACAGGGGAGGAAACTATGGCTACACCTTC
>NA|NA|TRBJ1-5|TRBV12-3/TRBV12-4
CASSSRGAGDSPQHF
TGTGCCAGCAGTTCGCGGGGGGCGGGAGATTCGCCCCAGCATTTT
>NA|NA|TRBJ2-7|TRBV19
CASWAQGGVYEQYF
TGTGCCAGTTGGGCCCAGGGGGGAGTCTACGAGCAGTACTTC
>TRBD1|NA|TRBJ1-2|TRBV6-1
CASSEGQGVYGHTF
TGTGCCAGCAGTGAGGGACAGGGCGTCTATGGCCACACCTTC
>TRBD1|many|TRBJ2-5|TRBV6-5
CASSYSGQGPMTQYF
TGTGCCAGCAGTTACTCGGGACAGGGCCCGATGACCCAGTACTTC
>TRBD1|NA|TRBJ2-7|TRBV15
CATSRGETGADEQYF
TGTGCCACCAGCAGAGGGGAGACAGGGGCCGACGAGCAGTACTTC
>TRBD1|NA|TRBJ2-7|TRBV4-3
CASSYRTGSEEQYF
TGCGCCAGCAGCTACCGGACAGGGTCTGAAGAGCAGTACTTC
>TRBD2|NA|TRBJ2-2|TRBV15
CATNRGGYTGELFF
TGTGCCACCAACCGGGGAGGGTACACCGGGGAGCTGTTTTTT
>TRBD2|few|TRBJ2-2|TRBV6-6
CASRGLAGGANTGELFF
TGTGCCAGCAGGGGACTAGCGGGGGGAGCGAACACCGGGGAGCTGTTTTTT
>NA|NA|TRBJ1-2|TRBV29-1
CSVDPDEGYGYTF
TGCAGCGTAGACCCCGATGAGGGTTACGGCTACACCTTC
>NA|NA|TRBJ1-5|TRBV27
CASSQGFNSNQPQHF
TGTGCCAGCAGTCAGGGGTTTAATAGCAATCAGCCCCAGCATTTT